The 24 T cell receptor beta chains below were found in one sample sequenced in a study of T cells in Graves' hyperthyroidism and ophthalmopathy. Researchers took RNA transcripts and amplified the TCR beta CDR3 regions from them. A first-round RT-PCR of the TCR CDR3 used the HTBI primer set. Using its own MiXCR run on the multiplex PCR reads, TCRdb lists one record per CDR3 protein. Of roughly 710,000 distinct CDR3 sequences listed, approximately 36% are singletons. Sequenced: blood. The receptors were sampled from a middle-aged woman with Graves' hyperthyroidism.

This clonotype was seen repeatedly, ten times or more. V usage is TRBV7-2 and J usage is TRBJ2-5; 8 nucleotides match TRBD2. The CDR3 totals 15 residues. J was trimmed by 0 bases and V by 1 base; bases with no gene match: 1. The germline gives CDR1 SGHTA, CDR2 FQGNSA. The CDR3 DNA follows: TGTGCCAGCAGCTTAGAGGGACTAGACCAAGAGACCCAGTACTTC. Protein product: CASSLEGLDQETQYF.

This rearrangement joins TRBV10-3 to TRBJ1-3; D call uncertain. The V gene's germline CDR1 is ENHRY and CDR2 SYGVKD. The V end was cut by 10 bases, the J end by 4 bases, with 23 bases between. There are 16 residues in the CDR3. CDR3: CASTFSAVSSGNTIYF. CDR3 nucleotides: TGTGCCAGCACCTTTTCGGCTGTCTCTTCCGGAAACACCATATATTTT.

The sample holds many counts of this clonotype. This chain connects TRBV15 to TRBJ1-4; TRBD1 matches at 8 bases. The CDR3 contains 16 residues. From germline, CDR1 is LNHNV and CDR2 YYDKDF (reference sequence). The junction had 11 bases not matched to a gene; V was cut back by 3 bases and J by 8 bases. The CDR3 DNA sequence: TGTGCCACCAGCAGTCTACAGGGGGTTTTCGAAGAAAAACTGTTTTTT. Translation gives CATSSLQGVFEEKLFF.

This clonotype was counted at least ten times. This chain links TRBV7-9 with TRBJ2-2; TRBD2 is a possible D gene (5 bases). Per germline, CDR1 SEHNR and CDR2 FQNEAQ (reference sequence). CDR3 size: 12 residues. Trimming removed 4 bases at V and 7 bases at J, with 7 bases between. This CDR3 is CASSYGGGELFF. The CDR3 DNA reads as TGTGCCAGCAGCTACGGAGGCGGGGAGCTGTTTTTT.

This clonotype turned up a few times. This chain connects TRBV30 to TRBJ1-5; D gene unclear. Germline assignment: CDR1 GTSNPN and CDR2 SVGIG (reference sequence). Trimming stripped 1 base from V and 7 bases from J, with 8 bases between. This CDR3 comprises 12 residues. The CDR3 region is CAWSAGEQPQHF. In DNA, the CDR3 is TGTGCCTGGAGTGCAGGAGAGCAGCCCCAGCATTTT.

This clonotype appeared many times. The chain employs TRBV2 and TRBJ1-1, with 7 bases that match TRBD1. V trimming: 8 bases; J trimming: 0 bases; junction bases outside the gene matches: 6. Germline V gives CDR1 SNHLY, CDR2 FYNNEI. The CDR3 has 14 amino acids. CDR3: CASGTGAVNTEAFF. CDR3 DNA sequence: TGTGCCAGCGGAACAGGGGCGGTGAACACTGAAGCTTTCTTT.

This chain links TRBV9 with TRBJ1-2, with D unclear. CDR1 is SGDLS, CDR2 YYNGEE, per germline. The CDR3 has 14 amino acids. Trimming took off 4 bases at V and 6 bases at J, with 16 bases between the two ends. CDR3: CASSRTEGSDGYTF. The CDR3 DNA sequence: TGTGCCAGCAGCCGAACAGAAGGGTCTGATGGCTACACCTTC.

J is TRBJ2-5 and V is TRBV9; 10 bases agree with TRBD1. CDR3 length: 15 amino acids. Per germline, CDR1 SGDLS and CDR2 YYNGEE. Trimming cost V 4 bases and J 5 bases; bases outside gene matches: 8. CDR3 protein: CASSPGDRGQETQYF. CDR3 nucleotide sequence: TGTGCCAGCAGCCCCGGAGACAGGGGGCAGGAGACCCAGTACTTC.

This clonotype was seen repeatedly, ten times or more. The chain recombines TRBV7-9 with TRBJ2-5, with 8 positions matching TRBD2. There are 16 residues in the CDR3. V dropped 3 bases and J dropped 5; count of bases not matched to a gene: 11. Germline V CDR1 and CDR2: SEHNR, FQNEAQ (reference sequence). The CDR3 bases are TGTGCCAGCAGCTTGGAACGGGTAGCGGGGCGGGAGACCCAGTACTTC. This translates into CASSLERVAGRETQYF.

As to this clonotype: A much larger clone lies a single base off, so this may be a read error. This sequence joins TRBV19 and TRBJ2-2; 8 nucleotides line up with TRBD2. Germline V CDR1 and CDR2: LNHDA, SQIVND (reference sequence). The CDR3 loop spans 16 amino acids. The CDR3 DNA follows: TGTGCCAGTAGTAATGCGGGGGGCCGCAACACCAGGGAGCTGTTTTTT. Protein product: CASSNAGGRNTRELFF.

This chain uses TRBV12-3 or TRBV12-4 with TRBJ1-1, with D possibly being TRBD1 (6 bases). Trimming left V 6 bases short and J 11 bases short, with 13 bases between. This CDR3 is 11 amino acids long. For the CDR3, the DNA is TGTGCCAGCAGCCCAGGGGACGACGCTTTCTTT. It translates to CASSPGDDAFF.

This clonotype showed up just a few times. The V and J genes are TRBV7-9 and TRBJ2-7; 7 positions match TRBD1. The CDR3 totals 16 residues. Germline CDR1 and CDR2: SEHNR and FQNEAQ (reference sequence). V lost 4 bases to trimming and J lost 4 bases; unmatched junction nucleotides: 13. CDR3 in amino acids: CASSSTERTGNYEQYF. CDR3 DNA: TGTGCCAGCAGCTCCACTGAGAGGACAGGTAATTACGAGCAGTACTTC.

The chain carries TRBV12-5 and TRBJ1-2, with TRBD1 identical over 7 bases. This CDR3 has 16 residues. Unmatched junction bases numbered 14, after V lost 2 bases and J lost 8 bases. CDR1 LGHNT and CDR2 FRNRAP come from the germline V gene. CDR3 protein: CASGLLPGQFSGGYTF. The CDR3 DNA reads as TGTGCTAGTGGTTTGTTACCGGGACAGTTTTCAGGCGGCTACACCTTC. Filled out from reference TRBV12-5 and TRBJ1-2, the complete variable domain reads DARVTQTPRHKVTEMGQEVTMRCQPILGHNTVFWYRQTMMQGLELLAYFRNRAPLDDSGMPKDRFSAEMPDATLATLKIQPSEPRDSAVYFCASGLLPGQFSGGYTFGSGTRLTVV.

With respect to this clonotype: At one of its ends the junction is not consistent with the germline gene, which may arise from a read error. The gene calls are TRBV7-3 and TRBJ1-3; possible D gene TRBD1, 6 bases. Germline V lookup: CDR1 SGHTA, CDR2 FQGTGA. This CDR3 has 16 residues. The chain's CDR3 is CASSQFDRISGNTIYF. The DNA of the CDR3 is TGCGCCAGCAGCCAATTTGACAGGATTTCTGGAAACACCATATATTTT.

The rearrangement links TRBV19 to TRBJ1-1, with a tentative D call TRBD1 (5 bases). There are 14 residues in the CDR3. Germline CDR1 LNHDA, CDR2 SQIVND (reference sequence). Trimming pared 7 bases from V and 10 bases from J, leaving 22 bases between. The CDR3 loop reads CASIPYLGGPTAFF. The CDR3 bases are TGTGCCAGTATACCCTACCTGGGGGGTCCCACAGCTTTCTTT. The variable domain in full, completed from reference TRBV19 and TRBJ1-1, reads DGGITQSPKYLFRKEGQNVTLSCEQNLNHDAMYWYRQDPGQGLRLIYYSQIVNDFQKGDIAEGYSVSREKKESFPLTVTSAQKNPTAFYLCASIPYLGGPTAFFGQGTRLTVV.

A few counts support this clonotype. The chain links TRBV19 to TRBJ2-2; D remains unclear. V lost 7 bases to trimming and J lost 4 bases, with 7 bases between them. The CDR3 extends over 12 amino acids. From germline, CDR1 is LNHDA and CDR2 SQIVND (reference sequence). The CDR3 DNA sequence: TGTGCCAGTACCTTCGTCACCGGGGAGCTGTTTTTT. Protein product: CASTFVTGELFF. The variable domain in full, completed from reference TRBV19 and TRBJ2-2, reads DGGITQSPKYLFRKEGQNVTLSCEQNLNHDAMYWYRQDPGQGLRLIYYSQIVNDFQKGDIAEGYSVSREKKESFPLTVTSAQKNPTAFYLCASTFVTGELFFGEGSRLTVL.

Of note for this clonotype: This may arise from a read error, as a much more abundant clone is one base away. V usage is TRBV9 and J usage is TRBJ2-5; perhaps TRBD2 as D (5 bases). Germline V CDR1 and CDR2: SGDLS, YYNGEE. V lost 0 bases and J lost 0, with 6 bases in between. CDR3 length: 14 residues. In nucleotides, the CDR3 is TGTGCCAGCAGCGTAGGGGAGTACCAAGAGACCCAGTACTTC. Translating it yields CASSVGEYQETQYF.

A few counts support this clonotype. This sequence joins TRBV3-2 and TRBJ1-1. TRBV3-2 is deemed a pseudogene. The CDR3 totals 14 residues. The chain's CDR3 is CASSQELKDTEAFF. As DNA, the CDR3 is TGTGCCAGCAGCCAAGAGCTAAAGGACACTGAAGCTTTCTTT.

This clonotype was counted at least ten times. The rearrangement joins TRBV7-9 to TRBJ1-6, with 8 bases that match TRBD1. J was trimmed by 10 bases and V by 5 bases; bases with no gene match: 10. The length of the CDR3 is 15 residues. The V gene's germline CDR1 is SEHNR and CDR2 FQNEAQ (reference sequence). The CDR3 loop is CASSPTGAVGSPLHF. In DNA form, the CDR3 reads TGTGCCAGCAGCCCGACAGGGGCGGTAGGATCACCCCTCCACTTT.

This clonotype was picked up a small number of times. The gene calls are TRBV5-1 and TRBJ2-5, with a possible D match to TRBD2 (5 bases). This CDR3 has 15 residues. Germline V CDR1 and CDR2: SGHRS, YFSETQ. V was clipped by 0 bases and J by 4 bases, with 13 bases between them. The CDR3 protein is CASSLESGYGETQYF. CDR3 DNA sequence: TGCGCCAGCAGCTTGGAATCGGGGTATGGAGAGACCCAGTACTTC.

On this clonotype itself: At one boundary the junction diverges from the germline segment, which might be a read error. This chain joins TRBV6-6 and TRBJ2-5, with D uncertain. Germline-derived CDR1 and CDR2 are MNHNY and SVGAGI (reference sequence). The CDR3 contains 10 residues. The CDR3 region is CASSSDRRGF. The CDR3 region has the DNA TGTGCCAGCAGCTCCGATCGTCGTGGGTTC.

The V gene is TRBV10-3, the J gene TRBJ1-1, with TRBD1 matching 12 bases. Germline CDR1 and CDR2: ENHRY and SYGVKD. This CDR3 has 14 amino acids. V trimming: 0 bases; J trimming: 11 bases; junction bases outside the gene matches: 4. CDR3 loop: CAISESGQGAGAFF. The CDR3 DNA sequence: TGTGCCATCAGTGAGTCGGGACAGGGGGCTGGGGCTTTCTTT.

Points on this clonotype: A read error may be the cause here, since a much bigger clone is one base away. This chain joins TRBV10-3 and TRBJ1-2; 7 bases match TRBD1. CDR1 ENHRY and CDR2 SYGVKD come from the germline V gene. The CDR3 contains 12 residues. The junction had 8 bases not matched to a gene; V was cut back by 10 bases and J by 6 bases. CDR3 nucleotides: TGTGCCAGCAGGGACAGTGGGGATGGCTACACCTTC. Protein: CASRDSGDGYTF.

In regard to this clonotype: A read error is possible here, since a much larger clone lies one base away. The chain carries TRBV9 and TRBJ1-4; D is unclear. The CDR3 runs to 14 residues. The ends were cut back, 3 bases at V and 4 bases at J, with 10 bases in the middle. The germline V gene has CDR1 SGDLS and CDR2 YYNGEE. This chain's CDR3 is CASSAGRYNEKLFF. CDR3 nucleotide sequence: TGTGCCAGCAGCGCAGGACGATATAATGAAAAACTGTTTTTT.